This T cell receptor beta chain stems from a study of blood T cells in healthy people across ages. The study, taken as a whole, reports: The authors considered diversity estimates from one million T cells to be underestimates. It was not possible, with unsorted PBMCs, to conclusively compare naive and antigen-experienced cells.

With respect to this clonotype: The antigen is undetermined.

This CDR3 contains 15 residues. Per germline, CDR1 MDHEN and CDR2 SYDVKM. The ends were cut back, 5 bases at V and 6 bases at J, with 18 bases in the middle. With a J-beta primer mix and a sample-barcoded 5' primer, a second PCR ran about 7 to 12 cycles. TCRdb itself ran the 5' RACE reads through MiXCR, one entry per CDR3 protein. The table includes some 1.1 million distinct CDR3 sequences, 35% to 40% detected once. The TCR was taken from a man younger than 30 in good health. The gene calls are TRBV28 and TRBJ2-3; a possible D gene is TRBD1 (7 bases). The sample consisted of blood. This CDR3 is CASSPSDREEDTQYF. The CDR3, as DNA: TGTGCCAGCAGTCCTAGCGACAGGGAGGAGGATACGCAGTATTTT.